This T cell receptor (beta chain) was profiled in a study of control samples from healthy donors and cancer patients (dated by TCRdb to 2020 to 2022). The table lists this clone with a count of one. This receptor's antigen is unknown. Base qualities were left out, and no much larger clone turns up one base away. Library preparation was by the immunoSEQ multiplex PCR assay. TCRdb holds this immuneACCESS table with in-frame rearrangements only. Some clones are missing; in checked studies, unresolved V genes explain under half, and the rest has no known cause. Here the sample has 390,000 or so clones; around 90% occur a single time. In total, the top ten clones hold around 6.8% of the sample. As encoded in the germline V gene, CDR1 is ENHRY while CDR2 is SYGVKD. For this chain, trimming is 8 bases at the V end and 2 bases at the J end, and the number of junction bases without a gene match is 10. The CDR3 covers 15 residues, taking in both the cysteine and the phenylalanine. Only the CDR3 region is kept as DNA, spanning 45 bases read in frame from base 1.

Specimen: PBMCs. The sequence was collected from a middle-aged man with head and neck cancer. This chain is built from TRBV10-3 and TRBJ2-5; 8 central nucleotides agree with TRBD2. The sequence in DNA is TGTGCCATCGGTTCGGCGGGACTAGGACAAGAGACCCAGTACTTC. The translation is CAIGSAGLGQETQYF.